The present entry profiles one T cell receptor beta chain with its context. This clone appeared a few times. This clone's antigen is unknown. There are no base qualities to consult, and no much larger clone falls within one base. Relative to germline, V is missing 4 bases and J is missing 4 bases, with 3 bases of the junction outside any gene match. The CDR3 spans 13 residues, from the cysteine through the phenylalanine. The kept DNA is CDR3 alone, 39 bases in frame from the first base. From the germline V gene, CDR1 is MGHRA and CDR2 is YSYEKL. This entry belongs to a study of blood T cell repertoires in COVID-19 (dated by TCRdb to the early 2020s). Describing the broader study: Collaborator samples came from the United States, Italy and Spain and covered acute and convalescent phases of COVID-19. The material from the prospective study consisted of cDNA or gDNA derived from T cells, B-cell-depleted T cells, or PBMCs. The dataset comprised deeply sampled blood TCRbeta repertoires from subjects exposed to, actively infected with, or recovered from COVID-19. The repertoires were released in a freely available public database meant as a resource for research on the immune response to SARS-CoV-2. The samples were drawn from two sources: the first 160 participants of the ongoing ImmuneRACE study, and 1,000 to 1,500 subjects contributed by 6 global collaborators. The sample metadata nearly always contained a de-identified subject ID, COVID-19 status, age in years and sex. Where available, HLA class I and class II types were taken from metadata supplied by the sample provider and were not determined by assay-based typing. General conclusions and limits of the study: The quantity of clinical and demographic metadata differed by source and by participant and was supplied without curation.

Collaborating institutions collected whole blood in K2EDTA tubes following their own protocols. For TCRbeta analysis, collaborators shipped samples in one of three forms: frozen whole blood, isolated PBMCs, or DNA extracted from either of those sample types. TCRbeta CDR3 regions were amplified from genomic DNA by means of the immunoSEQ Assay, a bias-controlled multiplex PCR. In the authors' own workflow: Within the assay, amplification of reference gene primers was used to estimate how many nucleated cells each sample contained. To quantify the absolute abundance of each unique TCRbeta CDR3 rearrangement, sequence reads were collapsed and filtered. For each sample, productive Simpson clonality was calculated by taking the square root of Simpson's diversity index across productive rearrangements. Not all clones reach the TCRdb copy of this immuneACCESS table, which keeps in-frame sequences only. Checked studies attribute under half of the gap to unresolved V genes and leave the rest unexplained. V, J and clone size are taken as reported in that table, and D and trimming were inferred from the DNA itself. The sample has 53,000 or so clones on record, roughly 78% of them singletons. Roughly 3% of the sample is taken by the ten largest.

Recombination joined TRBV4-1 with TRBJ2-7, with TRBD1 matching 8 junction bases. The sequence came from a man aged 55 to 70 with acute or convalescent COVID-19. The sample was peripheral blood. DNA sequence: TGCGCCAGCAGCCTAGACAGGGGTTACGAGCAGTACTTC. This encodes CASSLDRGYEQYF.